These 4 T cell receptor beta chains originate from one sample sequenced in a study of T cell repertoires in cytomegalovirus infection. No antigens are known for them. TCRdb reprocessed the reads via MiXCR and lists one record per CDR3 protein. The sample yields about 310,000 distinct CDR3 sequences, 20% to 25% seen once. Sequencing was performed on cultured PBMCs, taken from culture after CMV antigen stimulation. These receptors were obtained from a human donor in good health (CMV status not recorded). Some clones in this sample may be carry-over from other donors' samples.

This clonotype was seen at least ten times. CDR3 residues: CASSFHRSTDTQYF. The CDR3 DNA reads TGTGCCAGCAGCTTCCACAGATCCACAGATACGCAGTATTTT. The chain is built from TRBV7-2 and TRBJ2-3; D gene ambiguous. V dropped 3 bases and J dropped 2 bases, with 9 bases sitting between them. Germline V gene data show CDR1 as SGHTA and CDR2 as FQGNSA. The length of the CDR3 is 14 residues. The full variable domain, rest sourced from reference TRBV7-2 and TRBJ2-3, is GAGVSQSPSNKVTEKGKDVELRCDPISGHTALYWYRQSLGQGLEFLIYFQGNSAPDKSGLPSDRFSAERTGGSVSTLTIQRTQQEDSAVYLCASSFHRSTDTQYFGPGTRLTVL.

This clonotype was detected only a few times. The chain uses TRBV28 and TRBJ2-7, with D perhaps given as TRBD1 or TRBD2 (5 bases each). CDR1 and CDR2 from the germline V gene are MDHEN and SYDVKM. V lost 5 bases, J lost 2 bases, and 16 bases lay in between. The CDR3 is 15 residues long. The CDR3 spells CASSLTGTTAYEQYF. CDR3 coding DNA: TGTGCCAGCAGTCTGACCGGGACGACTGCCTACGAGCAGTACTTC.

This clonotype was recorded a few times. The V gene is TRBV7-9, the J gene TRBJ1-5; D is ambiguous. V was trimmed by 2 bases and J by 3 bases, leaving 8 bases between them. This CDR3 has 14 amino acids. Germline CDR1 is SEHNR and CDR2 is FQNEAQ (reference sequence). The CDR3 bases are TGTGCCAGCAGCTTAAATACAGTCAATCAGCCCCAGCATTTT. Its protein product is CASSLNTVNQPQHF.

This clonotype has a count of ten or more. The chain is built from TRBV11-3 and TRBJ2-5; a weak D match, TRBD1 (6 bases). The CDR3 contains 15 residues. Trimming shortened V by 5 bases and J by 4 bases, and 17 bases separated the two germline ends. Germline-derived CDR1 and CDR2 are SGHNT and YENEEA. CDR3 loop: CASSPGQLEGETQYF. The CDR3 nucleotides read TGTGCCAGCAGCCCAGGACAGCTAGAGGGAGAGACCCAGTACTTC. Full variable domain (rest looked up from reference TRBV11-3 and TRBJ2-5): EAGVVQSPRYKIIEKKQPVAFWCNPISGHNTLYWYLQNLGQGPELLIRYENEEAVDDSQLPKDRFSAERLKGVDSTLKIQPAELGDSAVYLCASSPGQLEGETQYFGPGTRLLVL.